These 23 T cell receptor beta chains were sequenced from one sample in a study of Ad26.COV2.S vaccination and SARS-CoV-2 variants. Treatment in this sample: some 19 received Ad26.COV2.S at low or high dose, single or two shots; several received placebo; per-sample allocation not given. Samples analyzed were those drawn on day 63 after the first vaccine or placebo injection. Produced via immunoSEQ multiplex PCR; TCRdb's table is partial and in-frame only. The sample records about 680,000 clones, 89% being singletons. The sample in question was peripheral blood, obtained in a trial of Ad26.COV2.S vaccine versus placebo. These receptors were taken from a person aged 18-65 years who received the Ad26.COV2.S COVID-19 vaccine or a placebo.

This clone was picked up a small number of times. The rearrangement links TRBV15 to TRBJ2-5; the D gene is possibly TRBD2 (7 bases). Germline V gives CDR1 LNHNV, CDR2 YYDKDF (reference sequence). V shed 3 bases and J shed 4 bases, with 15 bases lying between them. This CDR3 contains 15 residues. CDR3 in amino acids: CATSRPSGGTETQYF. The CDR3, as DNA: TGTGCCACCAGCAGGCCTTCGGGGGGCACAGAGACCCAGTACTTC.

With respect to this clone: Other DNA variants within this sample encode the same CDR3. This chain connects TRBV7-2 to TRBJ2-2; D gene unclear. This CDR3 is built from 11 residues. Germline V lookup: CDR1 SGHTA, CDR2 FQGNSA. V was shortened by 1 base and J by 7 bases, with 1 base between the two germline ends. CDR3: CASSLVGELFF. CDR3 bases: TGTGCCAGCAGCTTAGTCGGGGAGCTGTTTTTT.

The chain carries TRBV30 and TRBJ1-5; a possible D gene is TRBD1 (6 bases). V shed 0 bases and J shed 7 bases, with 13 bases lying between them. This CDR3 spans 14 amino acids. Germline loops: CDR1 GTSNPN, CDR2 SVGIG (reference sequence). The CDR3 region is CAWSVGGGDQPQHF. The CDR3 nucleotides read TGTGCCTGGAGTGTAGGAGGGGGGGACCAGCCCCAGCATTTT.

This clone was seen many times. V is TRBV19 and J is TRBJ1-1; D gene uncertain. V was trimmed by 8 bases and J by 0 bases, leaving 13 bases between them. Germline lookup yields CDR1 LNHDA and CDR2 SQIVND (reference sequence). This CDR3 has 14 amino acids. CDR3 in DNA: TGTGCCAGTTCGGACGCCGTCATGAACACTGAAGCTTTCTTT. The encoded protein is CASSDAVMNTEAFF.

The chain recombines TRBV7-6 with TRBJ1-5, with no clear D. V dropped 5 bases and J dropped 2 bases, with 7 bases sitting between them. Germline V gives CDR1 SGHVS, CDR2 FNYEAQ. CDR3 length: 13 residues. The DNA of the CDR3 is TGTGCCAGCAGCCCGGACGGCAATCAGCCCCAGCATTTT. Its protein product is CASSPDGNQPQHF.

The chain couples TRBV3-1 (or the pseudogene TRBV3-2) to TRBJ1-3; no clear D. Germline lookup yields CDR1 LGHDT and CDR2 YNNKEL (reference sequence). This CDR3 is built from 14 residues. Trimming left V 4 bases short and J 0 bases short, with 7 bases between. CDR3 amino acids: CASSLEGSGNTIYF. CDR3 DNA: TGTGCCAGCAGCCTCGAGGGCTCTGGAAACACCATATATTTT.

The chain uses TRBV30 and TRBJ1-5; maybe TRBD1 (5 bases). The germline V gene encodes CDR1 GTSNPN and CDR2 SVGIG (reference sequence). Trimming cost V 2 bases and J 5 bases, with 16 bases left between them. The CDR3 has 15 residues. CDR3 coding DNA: TGTGCCTGGAGTACCCAGGGATATAACGATCAGCCCCAGCATTTT. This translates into CAWSTQGYNDQPQHF.

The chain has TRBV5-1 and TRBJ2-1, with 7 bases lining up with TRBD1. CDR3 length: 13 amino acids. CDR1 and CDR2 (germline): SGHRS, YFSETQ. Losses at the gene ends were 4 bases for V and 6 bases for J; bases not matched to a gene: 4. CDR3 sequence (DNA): TGCGCCAGCAGCATACAGGGGATCAATGAGCAGTTCTTC. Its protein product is CASSIQGINEQFF.

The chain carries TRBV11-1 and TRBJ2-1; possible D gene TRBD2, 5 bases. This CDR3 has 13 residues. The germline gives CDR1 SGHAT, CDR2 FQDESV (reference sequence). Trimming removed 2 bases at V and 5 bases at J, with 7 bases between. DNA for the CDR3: TGTGCCAGCAGCTTATCGGGAAACAATGAGCAGTTCTTC. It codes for CASSLSGNNEQFF.

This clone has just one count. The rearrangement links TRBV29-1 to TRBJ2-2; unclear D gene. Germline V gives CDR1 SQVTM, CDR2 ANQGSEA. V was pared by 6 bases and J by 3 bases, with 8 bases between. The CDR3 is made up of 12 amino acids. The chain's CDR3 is CSVLLYTGELFF. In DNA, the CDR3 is TGCAGCGTGCTACTATACACCGGGGAGCTGTTTTTT.

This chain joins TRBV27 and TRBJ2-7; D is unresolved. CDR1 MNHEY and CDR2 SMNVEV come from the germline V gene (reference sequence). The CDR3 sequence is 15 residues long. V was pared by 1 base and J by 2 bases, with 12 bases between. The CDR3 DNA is TGTGCCAGCAGTTTATTTGGAGTCTACACCTACGAGCAGTACTTC. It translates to CASSLFGVYTYEQYF.

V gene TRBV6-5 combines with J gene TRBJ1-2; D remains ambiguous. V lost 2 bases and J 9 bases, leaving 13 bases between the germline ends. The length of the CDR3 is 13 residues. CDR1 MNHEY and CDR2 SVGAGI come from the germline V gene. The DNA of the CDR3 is TGTGCCAGCAGTTACGTTCATCAAGGACGCTACACCTTC. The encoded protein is CASSYVHQGRYTF.

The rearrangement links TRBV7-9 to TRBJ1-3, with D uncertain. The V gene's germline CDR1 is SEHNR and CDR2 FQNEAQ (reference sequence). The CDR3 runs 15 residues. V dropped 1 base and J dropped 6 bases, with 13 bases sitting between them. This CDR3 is CASSLGTPRLNTIYF. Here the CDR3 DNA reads TGTGCCAGCAGCTTAGGAACCCCGAGACTAAACACCATATATTTT.

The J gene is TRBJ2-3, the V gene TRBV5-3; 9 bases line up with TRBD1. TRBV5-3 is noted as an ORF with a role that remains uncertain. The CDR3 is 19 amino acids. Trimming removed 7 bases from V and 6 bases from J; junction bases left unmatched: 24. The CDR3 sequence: CARGPSNREGTGRKDTQYF. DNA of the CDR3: TGTGCCAGAGGTCCCTCGAACCGAGAGGGGACAGGGAGGAAGGATACGCAGTATTTT.

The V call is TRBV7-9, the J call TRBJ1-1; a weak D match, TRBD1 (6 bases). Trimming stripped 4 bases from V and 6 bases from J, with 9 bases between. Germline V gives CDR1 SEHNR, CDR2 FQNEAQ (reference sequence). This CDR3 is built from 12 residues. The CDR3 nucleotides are TGTGCCAGCAGCTCGGGGGGCGCTGAAGCTTTCTTT. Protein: CASSSGGAEAFF.

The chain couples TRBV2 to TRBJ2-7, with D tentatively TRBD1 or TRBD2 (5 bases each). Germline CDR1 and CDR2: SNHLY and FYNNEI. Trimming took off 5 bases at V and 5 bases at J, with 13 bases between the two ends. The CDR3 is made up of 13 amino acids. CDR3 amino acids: CASSPGAGNEQYF. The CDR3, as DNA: TGTGCCAGCAGTCCCGGGGCGGGCAACGAGCAGTACTTC.

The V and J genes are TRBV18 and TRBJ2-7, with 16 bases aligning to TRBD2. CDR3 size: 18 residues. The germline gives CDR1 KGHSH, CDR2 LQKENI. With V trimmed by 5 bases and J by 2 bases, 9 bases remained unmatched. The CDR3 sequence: CASSSGTSGGGPAYEQYF. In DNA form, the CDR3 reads TGTGCCAGCTCATCGGGGACTAGCGGGGGGGGACCCGCCTACGAGCAGTACTTC.

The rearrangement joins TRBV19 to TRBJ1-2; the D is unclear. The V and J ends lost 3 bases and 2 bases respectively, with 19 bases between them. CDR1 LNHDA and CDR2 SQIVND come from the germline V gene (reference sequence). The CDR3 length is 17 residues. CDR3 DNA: TGTGCCAGTAGTATTGACCGTCGGACTGCCTCCAACTATGGCTACACCTTC. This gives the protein CASSIDRRTASNYGYTF.

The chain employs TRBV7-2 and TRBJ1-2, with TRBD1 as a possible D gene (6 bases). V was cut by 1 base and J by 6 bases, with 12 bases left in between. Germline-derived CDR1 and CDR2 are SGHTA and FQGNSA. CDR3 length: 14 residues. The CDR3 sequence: CASSLGSGVNGYTF. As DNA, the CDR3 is TGTGCCAGCAGCTTAGGGTCAGGGGTTAATGGCTACACCTTC.

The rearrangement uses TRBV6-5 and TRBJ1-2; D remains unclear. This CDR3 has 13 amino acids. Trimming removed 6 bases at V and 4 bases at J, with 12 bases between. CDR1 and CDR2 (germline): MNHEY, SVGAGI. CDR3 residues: CASSQRGAYGYTF. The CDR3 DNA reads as TGTGCCAGCAGCCAGCGGGGAGCCTATGGCTACACCTTC.

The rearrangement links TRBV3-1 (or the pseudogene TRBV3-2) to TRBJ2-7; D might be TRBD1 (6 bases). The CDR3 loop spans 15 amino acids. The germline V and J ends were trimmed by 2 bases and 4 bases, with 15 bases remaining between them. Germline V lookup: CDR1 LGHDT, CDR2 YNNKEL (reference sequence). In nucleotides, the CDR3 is TGTGCCAGCAGCCAACCCGAACAGAGGGGGTACGAGCAGTACTTC. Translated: CASSQPEQRGYEQYF.

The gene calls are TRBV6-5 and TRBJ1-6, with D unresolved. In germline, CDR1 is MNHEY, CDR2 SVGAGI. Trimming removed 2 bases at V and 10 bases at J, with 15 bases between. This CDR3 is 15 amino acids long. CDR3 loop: CASSYVGSPRSPLHF. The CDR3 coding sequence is TGTGCCAGCAGTTACGTTGGCAGCCCAAGATCACCCCTCCACTTT.

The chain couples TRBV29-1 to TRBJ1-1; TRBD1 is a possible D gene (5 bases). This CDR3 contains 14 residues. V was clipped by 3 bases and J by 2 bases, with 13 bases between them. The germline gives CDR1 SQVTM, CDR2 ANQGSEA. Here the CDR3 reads CSVDTRGVNTEAFF. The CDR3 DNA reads TGCAGCGTTGACACAAGGGGAGTAAACACTGAAGCTTTCTTT.